This T cell receptor beta chain was obtained from a study of read filtering for tumor transcriptome and immune sequencing. Molecular barcoded adaptors covering alpha/delta and beta/gamma chains were used on approximately 440 ng RNA. TCRdb analysed the reads with MiXCR anew, one entry per CDR3 protein. The sample lists some 80,000 distinct CDR3 sequences, about 12% occurring once. This CDR3 has 17 residues. The V and J ends lost 3 bases and 10 bases, in that order; junction bases with no gene match: 15. CDR1 and CDR2 from the germline V gene are MNHEY and SVGEGT. This clonotype has a count of ten or more.

Source material: a population of CD138-negative cells sorted from bone marrow. V gene TRBV6-2 or TRBV6-3 combines with J gene TRBJ2-1, with 10 nucleotides matching TRBD2. This TCR was sampled from a donor at least 40 years old with multiple myeloma. CDR3 DNA: TGTGCCAGCAGTTATCCCCCTAGCGGGAGAGGGGTGCGGGAGCAGTTCTTC. This sequence encodes CASSYPPSGRGVREQFF.